This T cell receptor (beta chain) came from a study of blood T cell repertoires in COVID-19. Study as a whole: Researchers got acute and convalescent COVID-19 samples from the United States, Italy and Spain.

The CDR3 is 15 amino acids. The germline CDR1 and CDR2 sequences are LGHDT and YNNKEL (reference sequence). V gave up 0 bases and J gave up 2 bases, with 9 bases separating them. Method: immunoSEQ multiplex PCR; TCRdb's copy keeps in-frame clones and lacks some. The sample has 310,000 or so clones, about 91% seen once; the top ten hold more than 8.5%. The specimen was PBMCs or T cells enriched from blood (not recorded which). The chain recombines TRBV3-1 (or the pseudogene TRBV3-2) with TRBJ2-3; a weak D match, TRBD2 (5 bases). This clonotype originated in a woman under 30 who had recovered from COVID-19. Written as DNA, the CDR3 is TGTGCCAGCAGCCAAGAACTAGATTTCACAGATACGCAGTATTTT. It is translated as CASSQELDFTDTQYF.